Presented here are 18 T cell receptor beta chains from one specimen sequenced in a study of blood T cell repertoires in COVID-19. The protocol was immunoSEQ multiplex PCR, while the TCRdb copy is restricted to in-frame clones and leaves out a portion. The data show tens of thousands of clones, around nine tenths seen once. The sequencing input was peripheral blood. All receptors derive from a man aged 60 to 75 with acute or convalescent COVID-19.

V is TRBV10-1 and J is TRBJ1-1, with D possibly being TRBD1 (6 bases). The CDR3 spans 15 residues. V lost 3 bases and J lost 1, with 12 bases in between. Per germline, CDR1 WNHNN and CDR2 SYGVQD (reference sequence). This CDR3 reads CASSDRGWENTEAFF. CDR3 nucleotides: TGCGCCAGCAGTGACAGGGGCTGGGAGAACACTGAAGCTTTCTTT.

Comments on this clone: One end of the junction does not line up with germline, which may come from a read error. The chain is built from TRBV7-7 and TRBJ2-2; the D gene is possibly TRBD2 (6 bases). The CDR3 contains 14 residues. The germline CDR1 and CDR2 sequences are SSHAT and FNYEAQ (reference sequence). This CDR3 reads CASSASSSVGELFF. CDR3 coding DNA: TGTGCTAGCAGCGCCTCATCTAGCGTGGGGGAGCTGTTTTTT.

This clone was seen a single time. V gene TRBV3-1 (or the pseudogene TRBV3-2) combines with J gene TRBJ1-3; D is unresolved. This CDR3 is built from 14 residues. Trimming shortened V by 0 bases and J by 3 bases, and 6 bases separated the two germline ends. Germline CDR1 reads LGHDT; CDR2 reads YNNKEL (reference sequence). The CDR3 DNA is TGTGCCAGCAGCCAAGATTCCGGTGGAAACACCATATATTTT. Translation: CASSQDSGGNTIYF.

The count of this clone is one. The chain links TRBV19 to TRBJ1-1; the D gene is possibly TRBD1 (6 bases). In germline, CDR1 is LNHDA, CDR2 SQIVND (reference sequence). This CDR3 contains 14 residues. Trimming took off 2 bases at V and 2 bases at J, with 9 bases between the two ends. The CDR3 is CASSIQGSNTEAFF. Written as DNA, the CDR3 is TGTGCCAGTAGTATACAGGGGTCTAACACTGAAGCTTTCTTT.

The chain uses TRBV14 and TRBJ1-1; 7 bases line up with TRBD1. This CDR3 is built from 18 residues. CDR1 is SGHDN and CDR2 is FVKESK in the germline V gene. V lost 5 bases, J lost 0 bases, and 15 bases stayed unmatched. In DNA form, the CDR3 reads TGTGCCAGCAGCTCCCAAAACCCAGACAGGGCCCTGAACACTGAAGCTTTCTTT. Protein: CASSSQNPDRALNTEAFF.

The rearrangement joins TRBV6-1 to TRBJ2-7, with D perhaps matching TRBD1 (5 bases). CDR1 and CDR2 from the germline V gene are MNHNS and SASEGT. CDR3 length equals 14 residues. The V and J ends lost 2 bases and 0 bases respectively, with 8 bases between them. The CDR3 sequence: CASSETGSSYEQYF. The CDR3 coding sequence is TGTGCCAGCAGTGAAACAGGCAGCTCCTACGAGCAGTACTTC.

The J gene is TRBJ2-1, the V gene TRBV13; D possibly corresponds to TRBD2 (6 bases). V lost 5 bases and J 11 bases, leaving 25 bases between the germline ends. CDR1 is PRHDT, CDR2 FYEKMQ, per germline (reference sequence). This CDR3 contains 16 residues. The CDR3: CASSPFSGRGSLKQFF. CDR3 bases: TGTGCCAGCAGCCCGTTTAGTGGACGGGGGAGCCTTAAGCAGTTCTTC.

The V and J genes are TRBV29-1 and TRBJ2-2; no definite D call. V lost 7 bases, J lost 1 base, and 10 bases lay in between. Germline-derived CDR1 and CDR2 are SQVTM and ANQGSEA. CDR3 size: 13 residues. CDR3 nucleotides: TGCAGCGCTACAGCCCGGAACACCGGGGAGCTGTTTTTT. It specifies CSATARNTGELFF.

The chain carries TRBV11-2 and TRBJ2-3, with 7 nucleotides matching TRBD2. Losses at the gene ends were 8 bases for V and 5 bases for J; bases not matched to a gene: 16. Germline V gives CDR1 SGHAT, CDR2 FQNNGV. This CDR3 contains 16 residues. The CDR3 reads CASLEKAGHSGDTQYF. As DNA, the CDR3 is TGTGCCAGCTTGGAAAAAGCGGGGCACTCGGGAGATACGCAGTATTTT. Full variable domain (missing parts from reference TRBV11-2 and TRBJ2-3): EAGVAQSPRYKIIEKRQSVAFWCNPISGHATLYWYQQILGQGPKLLIQFQNNGVVDDSQLPKDRFSAERLKGVDSTLKIQPAKLEDSAVYLCASLEKAGHSGDTQYFGPGTRLTVL.

This rearrangement joins TRBV12-1 to TRBJ1-1; the DNA was not compared with TRBD1, the D call given in the table. TRBV12-1 is described as a pseudogene. This CDR3 is built from 16 residues. The CDR3 DNA sequence: TGTGCCAGCAGCTTAAGACAGGGGGGCATGAACACTGAAGCTTTCTTT. Protein: CASSLRQGGMNTEAFF.

The chain carries TRBV4-2 and TRBJ2-3; TRBD2 might be the D (8 bases). Germline CDR1 LGHNA, CDR2 YNFKEQ. Trimming took 4 bases from V and 6 from J, leaving 20 bases between them. The CDR3 is made up of 16 amino acids. Here the CDR3 DNA reads TGTGCCAGCAGCCCCGAGGGGGCGGGGGGCGCGGATACGCAGTATTTT. Its protein is CASSPEGAGGADTQYF.

The genes are TRBV30 and TRBJ2-5, with TRBD1 matching 8 bases. The J segment lost 5 bases and the V segment lost 2 bases, leaving 7 bases of the junction unmatched. The germline CDR1 and CDR2 sequences are GTSNPN and SVGIG (reference sequence). The CDR3 totals 14 residues. CDR3 loop: CAWSPLTGVETQYF. For the CDR3, the DNA is TGTGCCTGGAGTCCTCTGACAGGGGTGGAGACCCAGTACTTC.

The gene calls are TRBV21-1 and TRBJ1-2; the table calls TRBD1, which could not be checked here. TRBV21-1 is recorded as a pseudogene. The length of the CDR3 is 17 residues. CDR3 region: CASSKEGRGHTFYGYTF. CDR3 coding DNA: TGTGCCAGCAGCAAAGAAGGCAGAGGACACACTTTCTATGGCTACACCTTC.

This chain joins TRBV25-1 and TRBJ2-4, with TRBD1 matching over 7 bases. This CDR3 has 17 amino acids. Germline CDR1 and CDR2: MGHDK and SYGVNS. With 1 base clipped from V and 4 bases from J, the junction kept 10 bases outside the gene matches. The CDR3 loop is CASSEFQTGSSKNIQYF. The CDR3, as DNA: TGTGCCAGCAGTGAATTCCAGACAGGGTCGTCTAAAAACATTCAGTACTTC.

This clone appeared a single time. The chain is built from TRBV5-1 and TRBJ2-5; 9 nucleotides match TRBD2. V was clipped by 0 bases and J by 7 bases; unmatched bases: 13. Germline V gene lookup returns CDR1 SGHRS and CDR2 YFSETQ. The CDR3 covers 17 residues. The CDR3 DNA sequence: TGCGCCAGCAGCTTGGAGCATAGCGGGGGATTGGGCGGGACCCAGTACTTC. Translating it yields CASSLEHSGGLGGTQYF.

The J gene is TRBJ1-5, the V gene TRBV19, with D possibly being TRBD1 (5 bases). The V end lost 7 bases, the J end lost 5 bases, and 15 bases lay between the germline ends. The CDR3 runs 14 residues. Looked up from germline, CDR1 is LNHDA and CDR2 is SQIVND (reference sequence). The chain's CDR3 is CASTIRWGDQPQHF. CDR3 in DNA: TGTGCCAGTACCATCCGGTGGGGGGATCAGCCCCAGCATTTT. Filled out from reference TRBV19 and TRBJ1-5, the complete variable domain reads DGGITQSPKYLFRKEGQNVTLSCEQNLNHDAMYWYRQDPGQGLRLIYYSQIVNDFQKGDIAEGYSVSREKKESFPLTVTSAQKNPTAFYLCASTIRWGDQPQHFGDGTRLSIL.

This sequence joins TRBV4-3 and TRBJ1-1; 11 bases map to TRBD1. V lost 4 bases to trimming and J lost 5 bases; unmatched junction nucleotides: 9. Germline assignment: CDR1 LGHNA and CDR2 YSLEER. This CDR3 is 16 amino acids long. In DNA, the CDR3 is TGCGCCAGCAGCCTAGACAGGACAGGGGGCCTAACTGAAGCTTTCTTT. This encodes CASSLDRTGGLTEAFF.

The chain is built from TRBV29-1 and TRBJ1-6; 8 bases map to TRBD1. With V trimmed by 6 bases and J by 8 bases, 6 bases remained unmatched. This CDR3 has 13 amino acids. Germline CDR1 is SQVTM and CDR2 is ANQGSEA. The DNA of the CDR3 is TGCAGCGTCACGACAGGGGATTATTCACCCCTCCACTTT. Translated, it gives CSVTTGDYSPLHF.